This T cell receptor (beta chain) was captured by sequencing in a study of response to subunit inactivated influenza vaccine. Findings and limits, study-wide: The authors suggested that few new T cells are recruited per seasonal influenza vaccination.

V lost 5 bases, J lost 5 bases, and 9 bases lay in between. CDR3 length: 13 amino acids. Germline loops: CDR1 SGHTA, CDR2 FQGNSA. TCRdb fed the RT-PCR reads into MiXCR, producing one record per CDR3 protein. This table has some 600,000 distinct CDR3 sequences, around 13% appearing once. This clonotype was seen only a few times. Its antigen is as yet unknown. This TCR derives from a man aged 50-60 years who received an inactivated influenza vaccine. Here the sequenced sample was PBMCs from blood, taken approximately 15 days before vaccination. The chain joins TRBV7-2 to TRBJ1-4; D unresolved. The CDR3 DNA reads TGTGCCAGCAGCCTGGCGCGAAATGAAAAACTGTTTTTT. Translated: CASSLARNEKLFF.